The 2 T cell receptor beta chains listed next were all sequenced from one sample in a study of T cells after yellow fever vaccination. TCRdb recomputed calls from the 5' RACE reads with MiXCR, one row per CDR3 protein. The sample has approximately 550,000 distinct CDR3 sequences, under 25% seen once. The source was PBMCs, collected 15 days after the yellow fever booster vaccination. These receptors were obtained from a man aged 30-40 years who received the YFV17D yellow fever vaccine.

The chain combines TRBV28 with TRBJ2-7, with TRBD1 matching over 11 bases. The CDR3 consists of 18 residues. The germline V gene has CDR1 MDHEN and CDR2 SYDVKM. V dropped 4 bases and J dropped 4; count of bases not matched to a gene: 15. CDR3 residues: CASSSLGTGGSRTYEQYF. The DNA of the CDR3 is TGTGCCAGCAGTTCCCTGGGGACAGGGGGAAGTAGGACTTACGAGCAGTACTTC.

In this sample, this clonotype turned up many times. The chain is built from TRBV7-9 and TRBJ2-3; 9 bases match TRBD1. This CDR3 is 13 amino acids long. V was clipped by 6 bases and J by 6 bases; unmatched bases: 4. Germline V gene data show CDR1 as SEHNR and CDR2 as FQNEAQ (reference sequence). DNA of the CDR3: TGTGCCAGCAGACAGGGGGCTTTCGATACGCAGTATTTT. This codes for CASRQGAFDTQYF.